Listed below are T cell receptor beta chains from one sample, sequenced in a study of T cell repertoires in cytomegalovirus infection. TCRdb fed the reads into MiXCR, producing one record per CDR3 protein. This sample has fewer than 1,000,000 distinct CDR3 sequences, with approximately 31% found just once. These receptors' targets are unknown. The specimen comprised cultured CD8+ T cells from PBMCs, sampled from culture after CMV antigen stimulation. These receptors were collected from a human donor in good health (CMV status not recorded). Some clones in this sample may be carry-over from other donors' samples. Each CDR3 is given with its conserved first and last residue. Fields, in order: V gene, J gene, clone size, D gene, CDR3 DNA, CDR3 protein. The D gene is left open where the match is weak. Part of the rows lack a size; the others show once, few, many or a class for expanded clones.

V gene: TRBV4-1; J gene: TRBJ2-5; clone size: .; D gene: .; CDR3 DNA: TGCGCCAGCAGCCAAGTCCCCGGGCAGACCCAAGAGACCCAGTACTTC; CDR3 protein: CASSQVPGQTQETQYF
V gene: TRBV12-3/TRBV12-4; J gene: TRBJ2-5; clone size: .; D gene: .; CDR3 DNA: TGTGCCAGCAGTACAGGAGCGCTCCAAGAGACCCAGTACTTC; CDR3 protein: CASSTGALQETQYF
V gene: TRBV18; J gene: TRBJ2-3; clone size: many; D gene: .; CDR3 DNA: TGTGCCAGCAGCCCACCAGGAGAGGATACGCAGTATTTT; CDR3 protein: CASSPPGEDTQYF
V gene: TRBV6-5; J gene: TRBJ1-2; clone size: few; D gene: TRBD1; CDR3 DNA: TGTGCCAGCAGTCCCGACAGGGTATATGGCTACACCTTC; CDR3 protein: CASSPDRVYGYTF
V gene: TRBV12-3/TRBV12-4; J gene: TRBJ2-3; clone size: many; D gene: .; CDR3 DNA: TGTGCCAGCAGCACATCACGGGGAGCGAGGGGAGGAAAAGGGACAGATACGCAGTATTTT; CDR3 protein: CASSTSRGARGGKGTDTQYF
V gene: TRBV7-3; J gene: TRBJ1-2; clone size: .; D gene: .; CDR3 DNA: TGTGCCAGCTTACCCCTTCGACAGGCGCCAACGACAGGCTACACCTTC; CDR3 protein: CASLPLRQAPTTGYTF
V gene: TRBV12-3/TRBV12-4; J gene: TRBJ2-1; clone size: few; D gene: .; CDR3 DNA: TGTGCCAGCAGTTCGCTAGGGTATGAGCAGTTCTTC; CDR3 protein: CASSSLGYEQFF
V gene: TRBV20-1; J gene: TRBJ1-6; clone size: .; D gene: .; CDR3 DNA: TGCAGTGCTGGCCGGGACCCTCCCTCCTATAATTCACCCCTCCACTTT; CDR3 protein: CSAGRDPPSYNSPLHF
V gene: TRBV9; J gene: TRBJ2-2; clone size: .; D gene: .; CDR3 DNA: TGTGCCAGCAGCGTCACGGGGGCGTACACCGGGGAGCTGTTTTTT; CDR3 protein: CASSVTGAYTGELFF
V gene: TRBV24-1; J gene: TRBJ2-3; clone size: few; D gene: .; CDR3 DNA: TGTGCCACCGGGGCGATCACTAGCACAGATACGCAGTATTTT; CDR3 protein: CATGAITSTDTQYF
V gene: TRBV9; J gene: TRBJ2-2; clone size: .; D gene: .; CDR3 DNA: TGTGCACAACCAGCAGGGAAGGTCGTCGACAGGGAGGGAACCGGGGAGCTGTTTTTT; CDR3 protein: CAQPAGKVVDREGTGELFF
V gene: TRBV12-3/TRBV12-4; J gene: TRBJ1-4; clone size: .; D gene: .; CDR3 DNA: TGTGCCAGCGTCTTAGGGCCGGGGGGCCCTAATGAAAAACTGTTTTTT; CDR3 protein: CASVLGPGGPNEKLFF
V gene: TRBV7-9; J gene: TRBJ2-1; clone size: .; D gene: .; CDR3 DNA: TGTGCCAGCAGCTTAGCCGGCCCAGCCTATGAGCAGTTCTTC; CDR3 protein: CASSLAGPAYEQFF
V gene: TRBV19; J gene: TRBJ1-1; clone size: .; D gene: .; CDR3 DNA: TGTGCCAGTAGCACCTCATCCGTGGGAGCTAACACTGAAGCTTTCTTT; CDR3 protein: CASSTSSVGANTEAFF
V gene: TRBV3-1; J gene: TRBJ2-1; clone size: .; D gene: .; CDR3 DNA: TGTGCCAGCCGGAAAAAGAGAGACTACGATGAGCAGTTCTTC; CDR3 protein: CASRKKRDYDEQFF
V gene: TRBV9; J gene: TRBJ2-7; clone size: few; D gene: .; CDR3 DNA: TGTGCCAGCAGCGTAGGATTGACCTACGAGCAGTACTTC; CDR3 protein: CASSVGLTYEQYF
V gene: TRBV19; J gene: TRBJ2-1; clone size: few; D gene: .; CDR3 DNA: TGTGCCAGTAGTAAAGAGAGTGTGGGCGATGAGCAGTTCTTC; CDR3 protein: CASSKESVGDEQFF
V gene: TRBV13; J gene: TRBJ2-7; clone size: few; D gene: TRBD1; CDR3 DNA: TGTGCCAGCAGCTCCCCGGGACAGGGAAGGGGAGAGCAGTACTTC; CDR3 protein: CASSSPGQGRGEQYF
V gene: TRBV7-8; J gene: TRBJ1-1; clone size: many; D gene: .; CDR3 DNA: TGTGCCAGCAGCATTATTGCGGGTTGGACAGTCCGGGGGACTGAAGCTTTCTTT; CDR3 protein: CASSIIAGWTVRGTEAFF
V gene: TRBV6-2/TRBV6-3; J gene: TRBJ2-2; clone size: .; D gene: .; CDR3 DNA: TGTGCCAGCGAGGATCAGAACACCGGGGAGCTGTTTTTT; CDR3 protein: CASEDQNTGELFF
V gene: TRBV20-1; J gene: TRBJ2-5; clone size: .; D gene: TRBD2; CDR3 DNA: TGCAGTGCTAGAGATTGGCGGGGGGCGGTCCAAGAGACCCAGTACTTC; CDR3 protein: CSARDWRGAVQETQYF
V gene: TRBV4-1; J gene: TRBJ2-2; clone size: .; D gene: TRBD1; CDR3 DNA: TGTGCCAGCAGCCAAGATCAACAGGGGGCCGGGGAGCTGTTTTTT; CDR3 protein: CASSQDQQGAGELFF
V gene: TRBV7-6; J gene: TRBJ1-4; clone size: many; D gene: .; CDR3 DNA: TGTGCCAGCAGCTTTTTTCCCGCCGCGAAATTAAATGAAAAACTGTTTTTT; CDR3 protein: CASSFFPAAKLNEKLFF
V gene: TRBV27; J gene: TRBJ2-5; clone size: .; D gene: TRBD2; CDR3 DNA: TGTGCCAGCAGTCTCACCCCTAGCGGGTTGGCGGAGACCCAGTACTTC; CDR3 protein: CASSLTPSGLAETQYF
V gene: TRBV4-1; J gene: TRBJ1-6; clone size: many; D gene: TRBD1; CDR3 DNA: TGCGCCAGCAGCCTGGCCGTGGACAGGAGAGGTTCACCCCTCCACTTT; CDR3 protein: CASSLAVDRRGSPLHF